This T cell receptor beta chain was profiled in a study of OX40 agonist ivuxolimab in advanced cancers. V was shortened by 5 bases and J by 0 bases, with 15 bases between the two germline ends. The CDR3 loop spans 16 amino acids. Germline CDR1 and CDR2: LNHDA and SQIVND (reference sequence). The assay was immunoSEQ multiplex PCR, and TCRdb's table has in-frame clones only and misses some. This sample has 45,000 to 65,000 clones; about nine tenths occur once, and the top ten carry 13% to 15%. The V and J genes are TRBV19 and TRBJ2-3, with D uncertain. This receptor was identified in an adult with an advanced solid tumor such as melanoma, head and neck, liver or kidney cancer. The sample in question was CD4+ or CD8+ T cells sorted from blood, obtained in a trial of the OX40 agonist ivuxolimab. CDR3 nucleotide sequence: TGTGCCAGTAGTCCCCCCGAATTCGCTAGCACAGATACGCAGTATTTT. This encodes CASSPPEFASTDTQYF.